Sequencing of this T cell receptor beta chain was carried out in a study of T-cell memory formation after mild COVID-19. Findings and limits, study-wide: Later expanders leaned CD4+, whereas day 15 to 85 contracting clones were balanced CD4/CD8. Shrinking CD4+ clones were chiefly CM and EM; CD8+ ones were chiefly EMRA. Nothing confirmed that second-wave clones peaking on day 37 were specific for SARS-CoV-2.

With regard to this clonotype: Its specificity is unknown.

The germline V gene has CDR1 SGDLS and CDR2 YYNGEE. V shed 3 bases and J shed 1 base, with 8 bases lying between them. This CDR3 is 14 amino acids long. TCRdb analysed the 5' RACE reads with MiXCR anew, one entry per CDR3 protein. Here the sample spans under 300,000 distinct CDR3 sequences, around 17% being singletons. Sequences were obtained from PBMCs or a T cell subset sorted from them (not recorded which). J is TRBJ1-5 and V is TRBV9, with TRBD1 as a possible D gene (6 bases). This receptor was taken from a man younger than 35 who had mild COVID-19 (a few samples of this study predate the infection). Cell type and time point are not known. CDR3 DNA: TGTGCCAGCAGCGGGGGGGCAAGCAATCAGCCCCAGCATTTT. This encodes CASSGGASNQPQHF. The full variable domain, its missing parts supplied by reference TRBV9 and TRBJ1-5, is DSGVTQTPKHLITATGQRVTLRCSPRSGDLSVYWYQQSLDQGLQFLIQYYNGEERAKGNILERFSAQQFPDLHSELNLSSLELGDSALYFCASSGGASNQPQHFGDGTRLSIL.